The following is a T cell receptor beta chain sequence with its context. What it binds is not known. This entry comes from a study of long-term antiretroviral therapy in people with HIV. Study outcomes and limitations: The study found narrower CDR3 length ranges in HIV repertoires than in controls. Regardless of time point, clones expanded before ART dominated the repertoire. Drawn between about 2004 and 2017, the blood was possibly obtained under older ART regimens.

Researchers report immunoSEQ v3.0 was run at survey level. TCRdb's copy holds only in-frame clones and misses some; the assay was immunoSEQ multiplex PCR. This repertoire shows approximately 7,900 clones, roughly 80% found once; its top ten account for 15% to 20%. The sequence was collected from a middle-aged man with HIV. The material was unsorted PBMCs, obtained 0.1 years after starting antiretroviral therapy.

The CDR3 protein is CASSYGVGGTDTQYF. The DNA of the CDR3 is TGTGCCAGCAGTTACGGAGTGGGGGGCACAGATACGCAGTATTTT. The chain is built from TRBV6-5 and TRBJ2-3, with D tentatively TRBD1 or TRBD2 (5 bases each). Trimming took off 2 bases at V and 1 base at J, with 10 bases between the two ends. There are 15 residues in the CDR3. From germline, CDR1 is MNHEY and CDR2 SVGAGI.